These 13 T cell receptor beta chains were all obtained from the same sample, sequenced in a study of blood T cell repertoires in COVID-19. Profiling relied on immunoSEQ multiplex PCR, and the TCRdb table lists in-frame clones only, not all of them. The repertoire consists of hundreds of thousands of clones, with about 87% occurring once and the leading ten covering 1.6%. Sequences were obtained from PBMCs or T cells enriched from blood (not recorded which). All receptors derive from a woman in her 50s who had recovered from COVID-19.

V is TRBV20-1 and J is TRBJ1-1; 7 bases align to TRBD1. The CDR3 totals 11 residues. V gave up 6 bases and J gave up 6 bases; unmatched junction bases: 4. The germline V gene has CDR1 DFQATT and CDR2 SNEGSKA (reference sequence). CDR3 protein: CSATQGAEAFF. CDR3 coding DNA: TGCAGTGCCACCCAGGGGGCTGAAGCTTTCTTT.

The rearrangement links TRBV5-8 to TRBJ2-1; a possible D gene is TRBD2 (6 bases). The length of the CDR3 is 15 residues. V lost 2 bases, J lost 5 bases, and 14 bases lay in between. Germline CDR1 reads SGHTS; CDR2 reads YDEGEE. The CDR3 DNA follows: TGTGCCAGCAGCTTCCGGCGGGAACGCCACAATGAGCAGTTCTTC. Protein sequence: CASSFRRERHNEQFF.

V usage is TRBV28 and J usage is TRBJ2-1, with a weak D call TRBD1 (5 bases). The ends were cut back, 6 bases at V and 6 bases at J, with 18 bases in the middle. The CDR3 is 15 residues long. Germline CDR1 reads MDHEN; CDR2 reads SYDVKM. CDR3 loop: CASRDTGVLGNEQFF. The CDR3 DNA follows: TGTGCCAGCAGGGATACAGGCGTTTTGGGCAATGAGCAGTTCTTC.

This chain connects TRBV19 to TRBJ2-3, with D tentatively TRBD2 (6 bases). Trimming removed 6 bases at V and 5 bases at J, with 15 bases between. Germline CDR1 is LNHDA and CDR2 is SQIVND (reference sequence). The CDR3 sequence is 14 residues long. This chain's CDR3 is CASSLDGSGDTQYF. DNA for the CDR3: TGTGCCAGTAGCCTGGACGGGAGCGGAGATACGCAGTATTTT. Filled out from reference TRBV19 and TRBJ2-3, the complete variable domain reads DGGITQSPKYLFRKEGQNVTLSCEQNLNHDAMYWYRQDPGQGLRLIYYSQIVNDFQKGDIAEGYSVSREKKESFPLTVTSAQKNPTAFYLCASSLDGSGDTQYFGPGTRLTVL.

This clone has only one observation. The chain employs TRBV28 and TRBJ1-3; D is unresolved. Between the trimmed V and J ends, which lost 5 bases and 4 bases, there was a span of 9 bases. Germline CDR1 MDHEN, CDR2 SYDVKM. CDR3 size: 13 residues. CDR3 residues: CASSIGGGNTIYF. Here the CDR3 DNA reads TGTGCCAGCAGTATCGGAGGAGGAAACACCATATATTTT. Full variable domain (missing parts from reference TRBV28 and TRBJ1-3): DVKVTQSSRYLVKRTGEKVFLECVQDMDHENMFWYRQDPGLGLRLIYFSYDVKMKEKGDIPEGYSVSREKKERFSLILESASTNQTSMYLCASSIGGGNTIYFGEGSWLTVV.

The CDR3 DNA is TGCAGTGCTAGTTCACCGGGAGGTCGGACCTACAATGAGCAGTTCTTC. Residues: CSASSPGGRTYNEQFF. V usage is TRBV20-1 and J usage is TRBJ2-1; 7 nucleotides agree with TRBD2. Germline V gene sequence: CDR1 DFQATT, CDR2 SNEGSKA (reference sequence). This CDR3 is built from 16 residues. V lost 3 bases, J lost 2 bases, and 10 bases stayed unmatched.

This chain connects TRBV28 to TRBJ1-3; D not resolved. The CDR3 is made up of 12 amino acids. The germline CDR1 and CDR2 sequences are MDHEN and SYDVKM. The V end lost 8 bases, the J end lost 4 bases, and 9 bases lay between the germline ends. In nucleotides, the CDR3 is TGTGCCAGCGGAGATCAGGGAAACACCATATATTTT. As protein: CASGDQGNTIYF.

The chain links TRBV6-4 to TRBJ2-3, with 7 bases fitting TRBD1. V was pared by 5 bases and J by 4 bases, with 3 bases of the junction left unmatched. Germline V gene sequence: CDR1 MRHNA, CDR2 SNTAGT. The CDR3 covers 13 residues. The chain's CDR3 is CASSPQGADTQYF. In nucleotides, the CDR3 is TGTGCCAGCAGTCCGCAGGGGGCAGATACGCAGTATTTT.

This sequence joins TRBV9 and TRBJ2-7, with D possibly TRBD1 on 5 matching bases. In germline, CDR1 is SGDLS, CDR2 YYNGEE. Between the trimmed V and J ends, which lost 2 bases and 6 bases, there was a span of 18 bases. This CDR3 region has 15 residues. CDR3 sequence reads: CASSVDQFWGGEQYF. The CDR3 bases are TGTGCCAGCAGCGTTGATCAATTTTGGGGCGGCGAGCAGTACTTC.

The chain couples TRBV5-1 to TRBJ1-6; 9 nucleotides agree with TRBD1. The length of the CDR3 is 16 residues. Looked up from germline, CDR1 is SGHRS and CDR2 is YFSETQ. The ends lost 3 bases at V and 5 bases at J; junction bases unmatched: 6. CDR3 region: CASSYGQGFNNSPLHF. The DNA for the CDR3 is TGCGCCAGCAGCTACGGACAGGGGTTCAATAATTCACCCCTCCACTTT. Drawing the rest from reference TRBV5-1 and TRBJ1-6, the complete variable domain is KAGVTQTPRYLIKTRGQQVTLSCSPISGHRSVSWYQQTPGQGLQFLFEYFSETQRNKGNFPGRFSGRQFSNSRSEMNVSTLELGDSALYLCASSYGQGFNNSPLHFGNGTRLTVT.

This sequence joins TRBV14 and TRBJ2-3; D might be TRBD2 (5 bases). Germline values: CDR1 SGHDN, CDR2 FVKESK. This CDR3 spans 14 amino acids. Trimming cost V 4 bases and J 6 bases, with 14 bases left between them. This CDR3 reads CASSPVGSLDTQYF. The CDR3 region has the DNA TGTGCCAGCAGCCCCGTGGGGAGTCTCGATACGCAGTATTTT. The entire variable domain, with the rest obtained from reference TRBV14 and TRBJ2-3, is as follows: EAGVTQFPSHSVIEKGQTVTLRCDPISGHDNLYWYRRVMGKEIKFLLHFVKESKQDESGMPNNRFLAERTGGTYSTLKVQPAELEDSGVYFCASSPVGSLDTQYFGPGTRLTVL.

The chain couples TRBV5-1 to TRBJ2-1, with D possibly TRBD2 on 6 matching bases. CDR1 is SGHRS and CDR2 is YFSETQ in the germline V gene. The V end was cut by 2 bases, the J end by 1 base, with 10 bases between. CDR3 length: 15 amino acids. Here the CDR3 reads CASSFSGVSYNEQFF. DNA for the CDR3: TGCGCCAGCAGCTTTAGCGGTGTGTCCTACAATGAGCAGTTCTTC. Full variable domain (rest looked up from reference TRBV5-1 and TRBJ2-1): KAGVTQTPRYLIKTRGQQVTLSCSPISGHRSVSWYQQTPGQGLQFLFEYFSETQRNKGNFPGRFSGRQFSNSRSEMNVSTLELGDSALYLCASSFSGVSYNEQFFGPGTRLTVL.

The V call is TRBV18, the J call TRBJ2-1; perhaps TRBD2 as D (6 bases). This CDR3 is built from 14 residues. CDR1 is KGHSH and CDR2 is LQKENI in the germline V gene. V lost 6 bases to trimming and J lost 4 bases, with 13 bases between them. The CDR3 region has the DNA TGTGCCAGCTCGGATCAAGCGGGTTACAATGAGCAGTTCTTC. This codes for CASSDQAGYNEQFF.